The rows below give T cell receptor beta chains drawn from one sample of a study of PD-1 blockade in classical Hodgkin lymphoma. Sequencing used immunoSEQ multiplex PCR; TCRdb keeps in-frame clones, though not all of them. Here the sample spans a few thousand clones, 70% being singletons. Sequencing was performed on CD8+ T cells from blood, taken before the fourth cycle of nivolumab. These receptors were obtained from a human donor with classical Hodgkin lymphoma. Each CDR3 is given with its conserved first and last residue. The D gene is left open where the match is weak. Not every row has a clone size; where given, it reads once, few, many or a size class.

-,-,TRBV5-8,TRBJ2-7,TGTGCCAGCAGCCCAGGGAACGAGCAGTACTTC,CASSPGNEQYF
-,hyperexpanded,TRBV7-9,TRBJ2-7,TGTGCCAGCAGCTTAGTCGGGGGGCGCGGCGAGCAGTACTTC,CASSLVGGRGEQYF
TRBD1,few,TRBV30,TRBJ1-2,TGTGCCTGGCGGGGACCCACAGGGGGCGTATTTGGCTACACCTTC,CAWRGPTGGVFGYTF
-,-,TRBV4-1,TRBJ1-2,TGCGCCAGCAGCCAAACAGACCTAAGCACAGCACAAGGCTACACCTTC,CASSQTDLSTAQGYTF
-,-,TRBV19,TRBJ2-2,TGTGCCAGTAAACCGGGACCCAACACCGGGGAGCTGTTTTTT,CASKPGPNTGELFF
-,-,TRBV5-5,TRBJ1-2,TGTGCCAGCAGGGAAGGACTGACCAGCCTTAACTATGGCTACACCTTC,CASREGLTSLNYGYTF
TRBD1,-,TRBV27,TRBJ2-7,TGTGCCAGCAGTTTACGGGACAGGGGATTTGACGAGCAGTACTTC,CASSLRDRGFDEQYF
-,-,TRBV19,TRBJ2-7,TGTGCCAGTAGTATCACATCAGGACCCGCCTACGAGCAGTACTTC,CASSITSGPAYEQYF
-,-,TRBV4-3,TRBJ1-4,TGCGCCAGCAGCCAAGACAGGGGCGGGTTTGAAAAACTGTTTTTT,CASSQDRGGFEKLFF
TRBD1,-,TRBV11-3,TRBJ1-6,TGTGCCAGCAGCTTACAAGACCTTACAGGGGTTAGGTCACCCCTCCACTTT,CASSLQDLTGVRSPLHF
-,-,TRBV11-1,TRBJ2-7,TGTGCCAGCAGCCCCAACTCGGACGGCTACGAGCAGTACTTC,CASSPNSDGYEQYF
-,-,TRBV7-3,TRBJ2-2,TGTGCCAGCAGCTTAAATGGGCCCGGGGAGCTGTTTTTT,CASSLNGPGELFF
TRBD1,-,TRBV12-5,TRBJ1-2,TGTGCTAGTGGTTTGGCCGGGACAGGGTTGGACTATGGCTACACCTTC,CASGLAGTGLDYGYTF
-,-,TRBV5-5,TRBJ1-1,TGTGCCAGCATCTGGGGGGTGAACACTGAAGCTTTCTTT,CASIWGVNTEAFF
TRBD2,few,TRBV7-2,TRBJ2-5,TGTGCCAGCAGCGAGATAGCGGGGGGGCGGCTGGAGACCCAGTACTTC,CASSEIAGGRLETQYF
-,few,TRBV19,TRBJ1-1,TGTGCCAGTAGCGGGGATCCCAGGGAAGCTTTCTTT,CASSGDPREAFF
TRBD2,-,TRBV19,TRBJ2-1,TGTGCCAGTAGTCGGGAGGAGACCAATGAGCAGTTCTTC,CASSREETNEQFF
TRBD1,-,TRBV6-5,TRBJ1-5,TGTGCCAGCAGTTTCACAGGGGGTAGCAATCAGCCCCAGCATTTT,CASSFTGGSNQPQHF
TRBD1,-,TRBV6-6,TRBJ1-5,TGTGCCAGCAGAGGCGGGACAGGGGCTCAGCCCCAGCATTTT,CASRGGTGAQPQHF
TRBD1,medium-sized,TRBV29-1,TRBJ1-1,TGCAGCGTTGATACAGGGGAGGTCACTGAAGCTTTCTTT,CSVDTGEVTEAFF
-,-,TRBV19,TRBJ2-7,TGTGCCAGTAGTTGGGGGTACGAGCAGTACTTC,CASSWGYEQYF
-,few,TRBV7-9,TRBJ1-1,TGTGCCAGCAGCTTCGGGGCCCCCGGGGTTGCTTACACTGAAGCTTTCTTT,CASSFGAPGVAYTEAFF
-,-,TRBV28,TRBJ2-1,TGTGCCAGCAGTCACGGATCCCCTTTATACAATGAGCAGTTCTTC,CASSHGSPLYNEQFF
-,-,TRBV27,TRBJ1-4,TGTGCCAGCAGGTCGATGGGGGAAGGGGAGAAACTGTTTTTT,CASRSMGEGEKLFF
-,-,TRBV29-1,TRBJ2-7,TGCAGCGCCCGGACTGGGGCGGCCTACGAGCAGTACTTC,CSARTGAAYEQYF
TRBD1,few,TRBV7-2,TRBJ1-2,TGTGCCAGCAGCCCACGGACAGGATACTATGGCTACACCTTC,CASSPRTGYYGYTF
TRBD1,few,TRBV19,TRBJ1-1,TGTGCATTAGGGACAGGGGACGACACTGAAGCTTTCTTT,CALGTGDDTEAFF
-,-,TRBV19,TRBJ1-3,TGTGCCAGTAGTCCGTCACTGGACAACACCATATATTTT,CASSPSLDNTIYF
-,-,TRBV4-2,TRBJ2-2,TGTGCCAGCAGCCAAGTTTGGCCGAACACCGGGGAGCTGTTTTTT,CASSQVWPNTGELFF
-,-,TRBV9,TRBJ2-1,TGTGCCAGCTCCGGGCAGTACGGGCGGGATGAGCAGTTCTTC,CASSGQYGRDEQFF
-,few,TRBV5-4,TRBJ1-2,TGTGCCAGCAGCTTGGCCTTCGGGGGCCACTATGGCTACACCTTC,CASSLAFGGHYGYTF
TRBD2,-,TRBV4-3,TRBJ2-7,TGCGCCAGCAGCCAAGATAGCAGCGGGGGGGCGTACGAGCAGTACTTC,CASSQDSSGGAYEQYF
-,-,TRBV2,TRBJ2-7,TGTGCCAGCAGTGAATCCCCCGAGCAGTACTTC,CASSESPEQYF
-,-,TRBV7-9,TRBJ2-3,TGTGCCAGCAGCTTGACTCAGGGAGGCACAGATACGCAGTATTTT,CASSLTQGGTDTQYF
-,-,TRBV4-1,TRBJ2-7,TGCGCCAGCAGCCTCAGTGTTGGGGACTCCTACGAGCAGTACTTC,CASSLSVGDSYEQYF
TRBD1,large,TRBV7-9,TRBJ1-6,TGTGCCAGCAGCTTACAAGACCTTACAGGGGTTAGGTCACCCCTCCACTTT,CASSLQDLTGVRSPLHF
-,-,TRBV11-3,TRBJ2-3,TGTGCCAGCAGCTTGACTCAGGGAGGCACAGATACGCAGTATTTT,CASSLTQGGTDTQYF
-,-,TRBV2,TRBJ1-5,TGTGCCAGCAGGGACTCTGATAGCAATCAGCCCCAGCATTTT,CASRDSDSNQPQHF
-,-,TRBV4-1,TRBJ2-2,TGCGCCAGCAGCCAAGAATCAGGGGAGCTGTTTTTT,CASSQESGELFF